Described below is a single T cell receptor (beta chain) sequence and its context. This CDR3 has 16 residues. In germline, CDR1 is PRHDT, CDR2 FYEKMQ (reference sequence). TCRdb reprocessed the 5' RACE reads and reports one entry per CDR3 protein, with no DNA. The sample spans approximately 400,000 distinct CDR3 sequences; the ten largest clones claim 2% to 3%. The data were taken from a study of monozygotic twins with inflammatory bowel disease. The source is a human donor with ulcerative colitis or Crohn's disease, or a healthy co-twin of an affected twin (not recorded which). The sample taken for sequencing was blood. The V and J genes are TRBV13 and TRBJ2-3; TCRdb's D call, TRBD1, is unchecked because there is no DNA. The CDR3: CASSYAGTEYTDTQYF.